These T cell receptor beta chains were read from a single sample in a study of cytomegalovirus exposure and HLA in healthy donors. Using immunoSEQ multiplex PCR, the repertoire was profiled, and TCRdb retains in-frame clones only, with some absent. Here the sample spans approximately 100,000 clones, around 80% being singletons. The sequencing input was PBMCs. These receptors all stem from a woman aged 35 to 49 in good health and CMV-seronegative. Each CDR3 is given with its conserved first and last residue. The order of the fields is clone size, V gene, J gene, D gene, CDR3 protein, CDR3 DNA. A D gene is named only where the DNA matches it firmly. The listing skips clone size in some rows; elsewhere it reads once, few, many or a size class.

-	TRBV25-1	TRBJ1-1	-	CASSEERGLNTEAFF	TGTGCCAGCAGTGAAGAGCGGGGTTTGAACACTGAAGCTTTCTTT
-	TRBV14	TRBJ2-1	TRBD1	CASSQQRGHEQFF	TGTGCCAGCAGCCAACAGAGGGGGCATGAGCAGTTCTTC
-	TRBV7-8	TRBJ2-6	-	CASSLDSTGANVLTF	TGTGCCAGCAGCCTAGACAGCACTGGGGCCAACGTCCTGACTTTC
-	TRBV11-3	TRBJ2-3	TRBD2	CASSRGVLRTDTQYF	TGTGCCAGCAGCCGGGGGGTCCTACGCACAGATACGCAGTATTTT
-	TRBV18	TRBJ2-5	-	CASSPPMLGGGETQYF	TGTGCCAGCTCACCACCCATGTTGGGGGGAGGAGAGACCCAGTACTTC
-	TRBV27	TRBJ1-1	TRBD1	CASRKTGRTEAFF	TGTGCCAGCAGAAAGACAGGGCGAACTGAAGCTTTCTTT
-	TRBV14	TRBJ2-7	TRBD1	CASSQDRGTVWDEQYF	TGTGCCAGCAGCCAAGATAGGGGGACAGTTTGGGACGAGCAGTACTTC
-	TRBV28	TRBJ2-4	-	CASSFRTIIAKNIQYF	TGTGCCAGCAGTTTTCGGACAATCATAGCCAAAAACATTCAGTACTTC
-	TRBV6-1	TRBJ2-7	TRBD1	CASSAETQGAIDF	TGTGCCAGCAGTGCCGAGACACAGGGGGCAATCGACTTC
few	TRBV6-1	TRBJ1-2	-	CASSESLSFSNYGYTF	TGTGCCAGCAGTGAATCCCTCTCTTTTAGCAACTATGGCTACACCTTC
-	TRBV7-2	TRBJ1-2	TRBD1	CASGVGTGSYYGYTF	TGTGCCAGCGGGGTGGGGACAGGATCTTACTATGGCTACACCTTC
-	TRBV4-3	TRBJ2-2	TRBD2	CASSTKALAGVYGGELFF	TGCGCCAGCAGCACAAAGGCTCTAGCGGGAGTCTATGGCGGGGAGCTGTTTTTT
-	TRBV5-1	TRBJ2-1	TRBD1	CASSPVGDRANNEQFF	TGCGCCAGCAGCCCCGTAGGAGACAGGGCCAACAATGAGCAGTTCTTC
once	TRBV7-7	TRBJ1-6	TRBD1	CASSPGTDGSLHF	TGTGCCAGCAGCCCAGGGACAGACGGGTCGCTCCACTTT
-	TRBV4-1	TRBJ2-1	TRBD1	CASSPRQGGYNEQFF	TGCGCCAGCAGTCCCAGACAGGGGGGCTACAATGAGCAGTTCTTC
once	TRBV27	TRBJ1-1	-	CASGLGENTEAFF	TGTGCCAGCGGTCTCGGTGAGAACACTGAAGCTTTCTTT
-	TRBV6-1	TRBJ1-4	-	CASSPIRDEKLFF	TGTGCCAGCAGTCCGATCCGCGATGAAAAACTGTTTTTT
-	TRBV30	TRBJ1-1	TRBD1	CAWDRDTEAFF	TGTGCCTGGGACAGGGACACTGAAGCTTTCTTT
-	TRBV15	TRBJ2-7	-	CATSRDSHEQYF	TGTGCCACCAGCAGAGATAGCCACGAGCAGTACTTC
-	TRBV13	TRBJ1-4	-	CASASAAGAEKLFF	TGTGCCAGCGCCTCGGCGGCGGGGGCTGAAAAACTGTTTTTT
-	TRBV5-4	TRBJ1-1	TRBD1	CASSPTGTGSITEAFF	TGTGCCAGCAGCCCGACCGGGACAGGGAGTATTACTGAAGCTTTCTTT
-	TRBV2	TRBJ2-3	TRBD1	CASSRDRGDTDTQYF	TGTGCCAGCAGCCGGGACAGGGGAGACACAGATACGCAGTATTTT
-	TRBV5-4	TRBJ2-3	-	CASSPPPPDTQYF	TGTGCCAGCAGCCCTCCCCCCCCGGATACGCAGTATTTT